These 23 T cell receptor beta chains came from one sample sequenced in a study of cytomegalovirus exposure and HLA in healthy donors. Sequencing was performed with immunoSEQ multiplex PCR; in TCRdb, only in-frame clones are kept and a portion is missing. The sample contains some 70,000 clones, around 89% of which appear only once. Sequencing input: PBMCs. The receptors originated from a woman under 30 in good health and CMV-seronegative.

J is TRBJ1-5 and V is TRBV28, with TRBD1 identical over 9 bases. The CDR3 contains 15 residues. Per germline, CDR1 MDHEN and CDR2 SYDVKM. The V and J ends lost 5 bases and 4 bases, in that order; junction bases with no gene match: 6. The CDR3 DNA sequence: TGTGCCAGCAGTCTAGAAGGACAGGGGAATCAGCCCCAGCATTTT. Its translation is CASSLEGQGNQPQHF. The full variable domain, completed using reference TRBV28 and TRBJ1-5, is DVKVTQSSRYLVKRTGEKVFLECVQDMDHENMFWYRQDPGLGLRLIYFSYDVKMKEKGDIPEGYSVSREKKERFSLILESASTNQTSMYLCASSLEGQGNQPQHFGDGTRLSIL.

The genes are TRBV9 and TRBJ2-1; 13 bases align to TRBD2. Looked up from germline, CDR1 is SGDLS and CDR2 is YYNGEE. V shed 3 bases and J 0 bases; nucleotides not matched to a gene: 3. This CDR3 spans 17 amino acids. The CDR3 protein is CASSETSGGSSYNEQFF. CDR3 sequence (DNA): TGTGCCAGCAGCGAGACTAGCGGGGGGAGCTCCTACAATGAGCAGTTCTTC.

The CDR3 reads CASSPYRENTEAFF. CDR3 bases: TGTGCCAGCTCCCCATACAGGGAGAACACTGAAGCTTTCTTT. The genes are TRBV18 and TRBJ1-1; D might be TRBD1 (6 bases). V shed 6 bases and J shed 1 base, with 12 bases lying between them. Germline V gene data show CDR1 as KGHSH and CDR2 as LQKENI. The CDR3 has 14 amino acids.

This chain links TRBV10-2 with TRBJ1-3; D unclear. Germline-derived CDR1 and CDR2 are WSHSY and SAAADI. The ends were cut back, 1 base at V and 4 bases at J, with 11 bases in the middle. The CDR3 extends over 15 amino acids. The CDR3 sequence: CASSEWGGWGNTIYF. DNA for the CDR3: TGCGCCAGCAGTGAGTGGGGAGGTTGGGGAAACACCATATATTTT.

V usage is TRBV6-4 and J usage is TRBJ2-2; tentatively, D is TRBD2 (6 bases). The V gene lost 0 bases and the J gene lost 1 base, with 9 bases spanning the gap. CDR1 is MRHNA and CDR2 is SNTAGT in the germline V gene. The CDR3 consists of 16 residues. The CDR3 coding sequence is TGTGCCAGCAGTGACTCTGACGGGAGGAACACCGGGGAGCTGTTTTTT. It specifies CASSDSDGRNTGELFF.

This clone is a singleton in its sample. This chain links TRBV5-6 with TRBJ2-7, with 7 positions matching TRBD2. The length of the CDR3 is 15 residues. CDR1 is SGHDT, CDR2 YYEEEE, per germline. V lost 0 bases, J lost 2 bases, and 5 bases stayed unmatched. CDR3 residues: CASSLELAAPYEQYF. As DNA, the CDR3 is TGTGCCAGCAGCTTGGAGCTAGCGGCCCCCTACGAGCAGTACTTC.

This sequence joins TRBV14 and TRBJ2-5; D might be TRBD1 (6 bases). From germline, CDR1 is SGHDN and CDR2 FVKESK. Trimming pared 8 bases from V and 1 base from J, leaving 17 bases between. CDR3 size: 15 residues. CDR3: CASQLGADAQETQYF. The CDR3 coding sequence is TGTGCCAGCCAACTGGGGGCGGACGCCCAAGAGACCCAGTACTTC.

The CDR3 nucleotides read TGTGCCAGCAGCTGGGGACTAGCGGGGTCTGGGGCCAACGTCCTGACTTTC. Translating it yields CASSWGLAGSGANVLTF. The chain has TRBV7-2 and TRBJ2-6; the match to TRBD2 covers 13 bases. CDR1 is SGHTA, CDR2 FQGNSA, per germline. V dropped 4 bases and J dropped 1; count of bases not matched to a gene: 1. This CDR3 spans 17 amino acids.

The rearrangement links TRBV25-1 to TRBJ2-3; D is possibly TRBD2 (6 bases). Trimming removed 5 bases from V and 1 base from J, with 13 bases in between. CDR1 MGHDK and CDR2 SYGVNS come from the germline V gene. CDR3 length: 15 amino acids. CDR3 amino acids: CASSLTGDRTDTQYF. CDR3 DNA sequence: TGTGCCAGCAGTCTGACGGGGGACCGCACAGATACGCAGTATTTT.

This clone was counted a few times. The rearrangement links TRBV2 to TRBJ2-7, with no clear D. Germline V gene lookup returns CDR1 SNHLY and CDR2 FYNNEI. Trimming removed 3 bases at V and 3 bases at J, with 6 bases between. This CDR3 spans 12 amino acids. CDR3 loop: CASSEGIYEQYF. CDR3 DNA sequence: TGTGCCAGCAGTGAGGGCATCTACGAGCAGTACTTC. The variable domain in full, with the rest retrieved from reference TRBV2 and TRBJ2-7, is EPEVTQTPSHQVTQMGQEVILRCVPISNHLYFYWYRQILGQKVEFLVSFYNNEISEKSEIFDDQFSVERPDGSNFTLKIRSTKLEDSAMYFCASSEGIYEQYFGPGTRLTVT.

The genes are TRBV4-1 and TRBJ1-2; no clear D. CDR3 length equals 12 residues. V shed 4 bases and J shed 8 bases, with 11 bases lying between them. Germline CDR1 MGHRA, CDR2 YSYEKL. The CDR3, as DNA: TGCGCCAGCAGCCGCGACATTGGAGGCTACACCTTC. It translates to CASSRDIGGYTF.

As DNA, the CDR3 is TGTGCCAGCAGTCCGGACAGCTGGGCTTTCTTT. Amino acids: CASSPDSWAFF. The V gene is TRBV2, the J gene TRBJ1-1; perhaps TRBD1 as D (6 bases). In germline, CDR1 is SNHLY, CDR2 FYNNEI. Trimming pared 5 bases from V and 11 bases from J, leaving 12 bases between. The CDR3 spans 11 residues.

The chain joins TRBV30 to TRBJ2-2, with a tentative D call TRBD2 (5 bases). Germline values: CDR1 GTSNPN, CDR2 SVGIG (reference sequence). The CDR3 is made up of 13 amino acids. CDR3 DNA sequence: TGTAGCGTGAGGGAAGCGAACACCGGGGAGCTGTTTTTT. Translation: CSVREANTGELFF.

This chain connects TRBV5-6 to TRBJ2-3; D is unclear. This CDR3 has 12 amino acids. V lost 7 bases and J 7 bases, leaving 13 bases between the germline ends. Germline-derived CDR1 and CDR2 are SGHDT and YYEEEE. Here the CDR3 DNA reads TGTGCCAGCTATAAAAGGAGCAATACGCAGTATTTT. Translation: CASYKRSNTQYF. The variable domain in full, with the rest retrieved from reference TRBV5-6 and TRBJ2-3, is DAGVTQSPTHLIKTRGQQVTLRCSPKSGHDTVSWYQQALGQGPQFIFQYYEEEERQRGNFPDRFSGHQFPNYSSELNVNALLLGDSALYLCASYKRSNTQYFGPGTRLTVL.

The chain uses TRBV7-3 and TRBJ2-1; a possible D gene is TRBD1 (5 bases). CDR1 and CDR2 from the germline V gene are SGHTA and FQGTGA. V was cut by 5 bases and J by 2 bases, with 16 bases left in between. The CDR3 is 16 residues long. CDR3 DNA: TGTGCCAGCAGCCCACAGTGGGGCGGCCCCTACAATGAGCAGTTCTTC. Translating gives CASSPQWGGPYNEQFF.

This chain uses TRBV7-2 with TRBJ2-7, with D hard to call. V shed 4 bases and J shed 3 bases, with 10 bases lying between them. Germline loops: CDR1 SGHTA, CDR2 FQGNSA. The CDR3 is 13 residues long. This CDR3 is CASSSPPYYEQYF. CDR3 nucleotides: TGTGCCAGCAGCTCTCCCCCTTACTACGAGCAGTACTTC.

The chain couples TRBV9 to TRBJ2-3; perhaps TRBD1 as D (5 bases). The germline gives CDR1 SGDLS, CDR2 YYNGEE. V lost 4 bases to trimming and J lost 2 bases, with 14 bases between them. The CDR3 spans 15 residues. In nucleotides, the CDR3 is TGTGCCAGCAGCCCGAGAACAGGTCCCACAGATACGCAGTATTTT. Amino acid sequence: CASSPRTGPTDTQYF.

J is TRBJ1-2 and V is TRBV13; 11 bases are a match to TRBD1. The ends lost 0 bases at V and 7 bases at J; junction bases unmatched: 4. CDR3 length: 15 amino acids. Per germline, CDR1 PRHDT and CDR2 FYEKMQ (reference sequence). CDR3 DNA: TGTGCCAGCAGCTTAGGCCGGGGGACAGGGGGTGGCTACACCTTC. Its translation is CASSLGRGTGGGYTF. Looking up the rest from reference TRBV13 and TRBJ1-2 gives the full variable domain: AAGVIQSPRHLIKEKRETATLKCYPIPRHDTVYWYQQGPGQDPQFLISFYEKMQSDKGSIPDRFSAQQFSDYHSELNMSSLELGDSALYFCASSLGRGTGGGYTFGSGTRLTVV.

This clone was observed once. V usage is TRBV6-5 and J usage is TRBJ1-6, with no clear D. Trimming took 0 bases from V and 0 from J, leaving 6 bases between them. The CDR3 sequence is 16 residues long. Per germline, CDR1 MNHEY and CDR2 SVGAGI. CDR3 region: CASSYSRNSYNSPLHF. CDR3 sequence (DNA): TGTGCCAGCAGTTACTCGAGAAACTCCTATAATTCACCCCTCCACTTT.

The chain carries TRBV6-5 and TRBJ2-5, with a tentative D call TRBD2 (6 bases). The CDR3 totals 15 residues. Germline V gives CDR1 MNHEY, CDR2 SVGAGI. V lost 5 bases, J lost 5 bases, and 18 bases lay in between. CDR3 residues: CASSTTGTSWETQYF. The CDR3 coding sequence is TGTGCCAGCAGTACAACCGGGACTTCTTGGGAGACCCAGTACTTC.

The chain carries TRBV10-3 and TRBJ1-5; 8 bases align to TRBD1. The germline V gene encodes CDR1 ENHRY and CDR2 SYGVKD. V lost 0 bases and J lost 6; bases outside the gene matches: 4. The CDR3 is 15 amino acids. The CDR3 nucleotides read TGTGCCATCAGTGAGTCCGAGACAGGGGTTCAGCCCCAGCATTTT. Translated: CAISESETGVQPQHF.

The V and J genes are TRBV2 and TRBJ2-2; no firm D call. Germline lookup yields CDR1 SNHLY and CDR2 FYNNEI. The CDR3 is 11 amino acids. Trimming took 8 bases from V and 5 from J, leaving 6 bases between them. CDR3 residues: CASSTTGELFF. The CDR3 DNA is TGTGCCAGCTCCACTACCGGGGAGCTGTTTTTT.

V gene TRBV30 combines with J gene TRBJ2-2; weak D call: TRBD1 (6 bases). The CDR3 contains 16 residues. CDR1 and CDR2 (germline): GTSNPN, SVGIG (reference sequence). V was cut by 6 bases and J by 4 bases, with 21 bases left in between. Here the CDR3 DNA reads TGTGCCTGCGCTAAGGGGGTTTCTAAAATCACCGGGGAGCTGTTTTTT. Its protein is CACAKGVSKITGELFF.